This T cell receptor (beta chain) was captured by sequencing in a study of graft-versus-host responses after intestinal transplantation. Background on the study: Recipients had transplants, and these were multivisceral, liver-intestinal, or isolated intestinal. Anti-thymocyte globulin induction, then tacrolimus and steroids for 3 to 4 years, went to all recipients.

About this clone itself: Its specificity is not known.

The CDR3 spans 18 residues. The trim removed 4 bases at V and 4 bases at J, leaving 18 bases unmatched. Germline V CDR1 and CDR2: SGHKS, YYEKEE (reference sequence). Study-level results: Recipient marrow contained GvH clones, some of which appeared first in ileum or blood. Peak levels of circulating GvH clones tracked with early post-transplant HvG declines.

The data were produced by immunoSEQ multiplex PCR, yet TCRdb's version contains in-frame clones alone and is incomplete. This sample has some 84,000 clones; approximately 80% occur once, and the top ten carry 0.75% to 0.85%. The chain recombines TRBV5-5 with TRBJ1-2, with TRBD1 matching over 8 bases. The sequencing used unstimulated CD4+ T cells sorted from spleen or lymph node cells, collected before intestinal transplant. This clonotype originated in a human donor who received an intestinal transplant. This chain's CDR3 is CASSLTLGARGLAYGYTF. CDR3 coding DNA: TGTGCCAGCAGCCTCACCCTTGGGGCCAGGGGGCTGGCCTATGGCTACACCTTC.